This entry lists 10 T cell receptor beta chains sequenced from one sample in a study. Only in-frame clones appear in the TCRdb table, and some are missing; sequencing was by immunoSEQ multiplex PCR. This sample has about 68,000 clones; 93% occur once, and the top ten carry roughly 4%. The sequenced sample consisted of PBMCs. The receptor set was obtained from a man aged 35-49 years with rheumatoid arthritis.

The table lists this clone with a count of one. CDR3 DNA: TGTGCCAGCAGCCTTACAGGGGCGCCCGGCCACGAGCAGTACTTC. Residues: CASSLTGAPGHEQYF. V gene TRBV11-3 combines with J gene TRBJ2-7; TRBD1 aligns across 7 bases. In germline, CDR1 is SGHNT, CDR2 YENEEA. V was clipped by 5 bases and J by 5 bases; unmatched bases: 12. This CDR3 region has 15 residues. Drawing the rest from reference TRBV11-3 and TRBJ2-7, the complete variable domain is EAGVVQSPRYKIIEKKQPVAFWCNPISGHNTLYWYLQNLGQGPELLIRYENEEAVDDSQLPKDRFSAERLKGVDSTLKIQPAELGDSAVYLCASSLTGAPGHEQYFGPGTRLTVT.

CDR3 nucleotide sequence: TGTGCCAGCAGTTACGCCTCCTCGGGAGCGGGAGAAGTGCAGTACTTC. Translating it yields CASSYASSGAGEVQYF. The chain joins TRBV6-5 to TRBJ2-7; 8 positions agree with TRBD2. CDR1 is MNHEY and CDR2 is SVGAGI in the germline V gene. The length of the CDR3 is 16 residues. V trimming: 2 bases; J trimming: 9 bases; junction bases outside the gene matches: 15.

The chain employs TRBV7-2 and TRBJ1-1; 8 bases fit TRBD1. J lost 5 bases, V lost 5 bases, and 10 bases had no gene match. Germline CDR1 and CDR2: SGHTA and FQGNSA. The CDR3 runs to 15 residues. The CDR3 coding sequence is TGTGCCAGCAGCCAAGGGACAGGCCGGAGGACTGAAGCTTTCTTT. Amino acid sequence: CASSQGTGRRTEAFF. The whole variable domain, filled in from reference TRBV7-2 and TRBJ1-1, reads GAGVSQSPSNKVTEKGKDVELRCDPISGHTALYWYRQSLGQGLEFLIYFQGNSAPDKSGLPSDRFSAERTGGSVSTLTIQRTQQEDSAVYLCASSQGTGRRTEAFFGQGTRLTVV.

The V call is TRBV12-5, the J call TRBJ1-1, with D possibly TRBD1 on 6 matching bases. This CDR3 is built from 16 residues. Trimming left V 7 bases short and J 1 base short, with 19 bases between. Germline V gives CDR1 LGHNT, CDR2 FRNRAP. CDR3 sequence: CASDQMGGLRNTEAFF. Here the CDR3 DNA reads TGTGCTAGTGACCAAATGGGGGGCCTTAGGAACACTGAAGCTTTCTTT.

The chain has TRBV12-3 or TRBV12-4 and TRBJ2-7, with D perhaps TRBD1 (6 bases). The CDR3 loop spans 12 amino acids. V lost 2 bases to trimming and J lost 6 bases, with 8 bases between them. The CDR3 nucleotides are TGTGCCAGCAGTTTAACAGGGACCGAGCAGTACTTC. This translates into CASSLTGTEQYF.

The V and J genes are TRBV20-1 and TRBJ1-5; D gene uncertain. V lost 6 bases and J 12 bases, leaving 15 bases between the germline ends. CDR1 and CDR2 (germline): DFQATT, SNEGSKA (reference sequence). This CDR3 contains 11 residues. CDR3 coding DNA: TGCAGTGCCCCCCGAGGAGGAGACCAGCATTTT. It codes for CSAPRGGDQHF.

This clone showed up just once. The chain joins TRBV7-3 to TRBJ1-1, with 12 bases that match TRBD1. In germline, CDR1 is SGHTA, CDR2 FQGTGA. Trimming at V came to 5 bases and at J to 4 bases, leaving 11 bases not matched to a gene. This CDR3 is 17 amino acids long. CDR3 coding DNA: TGTGCCAGCAGCCGAACGGGACAGGGGGCTCTGGGCACTGAAGCTTTCTTT. Its protein product is CASSRTGQGALGTEAFF.

The chain employs TRBV5-6 and TRBJ2-7; D might be TRBD1 (6 bases). Germline CDR1 SGHDT, CDR2 YYEEEE. The CDR3 loop spans 14 amino acids. The V end lost 3 bases, the J end lost 3 bases, and 13 bases lay between the germline ends. CDR3 sequence: CASSYQGSYYEQYF. DNA for the CDR3: TGTGCCAGCAGCTATCAGGGGTCTTACTACGAGCAGTACTTC.

V is TRBV30 and J is TRBJ2-1; no reliable D call. From germline, CDR1 is GTSNPN and CDR2 SVGIG (reference sequence). The CDR3 is 9 amino acids. V lost 5 bases and J lost 4, with 0 bases in between. The DNA of the CDR3 is TGTGCCTGGTACAATGAGCAGTTCTTC. It encodes CAWYNEQFF.

In regard to this clone: A read error may account for a junction end that differs from germline. The V call is TRBV12-3 or TRBV12-4, the J call TRBJ1-1; D is unclear. There are 11 residues in the CDR3. CDR3 residues: CASGLNTEAFF. CDR3 sequence (DNA): TGTGCCAGCGGTTTGAACACTGAAGCTTTCTTT.